These 10 T cell receptor beta chains share one sample of origin, sequenced in a study of shared clonotypes between healthy human individuals. The assay was immunoSEQ multiplex PCR, and TCRdb's table has in-frame clones only and misses some. Here the sample spans 660,000 or so clones, 90% to 97% being singletons. Terminally differentiated effector memory CD45RA+ cells were left out of the naive CD8 fraction, which was CD45RO-negative and positively selected for CCR7. The sample consisted of naive CD8+ T cells sorted from blood. These receptors originate from a young woman in good health.

This chain connects TRBV6-1 to TRBJ1-5, with D unresolved. The V and J ends lost 4 bases and 5 bases respectively, with 12 bases between them. The CDR3 runs 14 residues. The V gene's germline CDR1 is MNHNS and CDR2 SASEGT. CDR3 amino acids: CASSADAFHQPQHF. In DNA form, the CDR3 reads TGTGCCAGCAGTGCTGACGCTTTCCATCAGCCCCAGCATTTT.

V is TRBV27 and J is TRBJ2-1, with D perhaps matching TRBD2 (5 bases). V was pared by 8 bases and J by 9 bases, with 11 bases between. This CDR3 comprises 11 residues. CDR1 and CDR2 (germline): MNHEY, SMNVEV (reference sequence). CDR3 amino acids: CASRGGPEQFF. Written as DNA, the CDR3 is TGTGCCAGCCGTGGAGGTCCTGAGCAGTTCTTC.

The chain joins TRBV9 to TRBJ1-2, with 7 nucleotides matching TRBD1. This CDR3 spans 15 amino acids. With 3 bases clipped from V and 2 bases from J, the junction kept 7 bases outside the gene matches. Germline V gives CDR1 SGDLS, CDR2 YYNGEE. CDR3 region: CASSAGTGQNYGYTF. The CDR3 DNA follows: TGTGCCAGCAGCGCAGGGACGGGACAGAACTATGGCTACACCTTC.

The chain carries TRBV18 and TRBJ1-3; D remains unclear. Trimming cost V 2 bases and J 2 bases, with 10 bases left between them. Germline V gene sequence: CDR1 KGHSH, CDR2 LQKENI. The CDR3 length is 15 residues. The CDR3 is CASSPTRGAGNTIYF. The CDR3 nucleotides are TGTGCCAGCTCACCAACCAGAGGCGCTGGAAACACCATATATTTT.

This chain links TRBV4-2 with TRBJ2-7; 9 nucleotides match TRBD2. CDR1 LGHNA and CDR2 YNFKEQ come from the germline V gene. Losses at the gene ends were 0 bases for V and 1 base for J; bases not matched to a gene: 10. The CDR3 runs 18 residues. The CDR3 reads CASSQEPSGRTLSYEQYF. Written as DNA, the CDR3 is TGTGCCAGCAGCCAAGAGCCCAGCGGGAGGACGCTATCCTACGAGCAGTACTTC.

The rearrangement uses TRBV25-1 and TRBJ2-1, with TRBD2 matching 13 bases. After removal of 3 bases from V and 6 bases from J, the junction contained 5 bases not matched to a gene. The CDR3 spans 16 residues. CDR1 is MGHDK and CDR2 is SYGVNS in the germline V gene. As DNA, the CDR3 is TGTGCCAGCAGTGAGGCTGGGACTAGCGGGGTCAATGAGCAGTTCTTC. This gives the protein CASSEAGTSGVNEQFF.

Note on this clone: Other nucleotide sequences in the sample specify the same CDR3. V is TRBV29-1 and J is TRBJ2-1; D is ambiguous. This CDR3 comprises 10 residues. V gave up 4 bases and J gave up 7 bases, with 5 bases separating them. Germline values: CDR1 SQVTM, CDR2 ANQGSEA. The CDR3 reads CSVVSNEQFF. For the CDR3, the DNA is TGCAGCGTTGTTAGTAATGAGCAGTTCTTC.

A note on this clone: Distinct nucleotide sequences in the sample also encode this CDR3. This chain links TRBV20-1 with TRBJ2-7; TRBD2 might be the D (6 bases). V lost 6 bases and J 1 base, leaving 7 bases between the germline ends. The germline V gene encodes CDR1 DFQATT and CDR2 SNEGSKA (reference sequence). The CDR3 has 11 amino acids. The CDR3 is CSARESYEQYF. CDR3 nucleotide sequence: TGCAGTGCCCGGGAGTCCTACGAGCAGTACTTC.

CDR3 sequence: CASSPPTDYEQYF. The DNA for the CDR3 is TGTGCCAGCTCACCACCGACAGACTACGAGCAGTACTTC. The chain has TRBV18 and TRBJ2-7, with a possible D match to TRBD1 (5 bases). The CDR3 covers 13 residues. The V gene's germline CDR1 is KGHSH and CDR2 LQKENI. The germline V and J ends were trimmed by 0 bases and 3 bases, with 6 bases remaining between them.

J is TRBJ2-2 and V is TRBV28; D not resolved. The CDR3 totals 15 residues. Germline values: CDR1 MDHEN, CDR2 SYDVKM. The V and J ends lost 10 bases and 0 bases respectively, with 15 bases between them. CDR3 DNA sequence: TGTGCCACCCTATCCGTGATAACGAACACCGGGGAGCTGTTTTTT. Translating it yields CATLSVITNTGELFF.